This T cell receptor beta chain was identified during a study of blood T cell repertoires in COVID-19. Turning to the study itself: The United States, Italy and Spain provided the acute and convalescent COVID-19 samples. The cDNA or gDNA used as material had been derived from T cells, B-cell-depleted T cells, or PBMCs.

V shed 6 bases and J 5 bases; nucleotides not matched to a gene: 7. CDR1 and CDR2 (germline): MNHEY, SVGAGI. The CDR3 spans 14 residues. In the source study's methods: The assay estimated nucleated cells by amplifying reference gene primers. The table came from immunoSEQ multiplex PCR; TCRdb's copy has only in-frame clones and leaves some out. V and J calls plus clone size are reproduced from that table; the DNA served to infer D and trimming. The data contain approximately 72,000 clones, roughly 88% of them singletons. The sequenced sample was peripheral blood. This sequence joins TRBV6-5 and TRBJ1-5, with 7 bases fitting TRBD1. The TCR originated in a man aged 45-65 years with acute or convalescent COVID-19. The chain's CDR3 is CASRRSRGYQPQHF. In DNA form, the CDR3 reads TGTGCCAGCAGGCGCAGCAGGGGGTATCAGCCCCAGCATTTT.